This T cell receptor beta chain was identified in a study of T cell responses to AZD1222 COVID-19 vaccine. Germline values: CDR1 MDHEN, CDR2 SYDVKM. CDR3 length: 14 residues. V was shortened by 4 bases and J by 4 bases, with 14 bases between the two germline ends. The study, taken as a whole, reports: Distributed over spike, vaccine-associated CD4 TCRs predominated at 160-218 and 743-854.

On this clone: Its specificity is not known.

Profiled with immunoSEQ multiplex PCR; TCRdb holds only in-frame clones, not every one. The data hold about 160,000 clones, with about 90% observed a single time. The sequence came from an adult in good health. Sample: peripheral blood, taken on day 0 of MenACWY control vaccination. V and J are TRBV28 and TRBJ2-7, with a tentative D call TRBD1 (5 bases). The CDR3 spells CASSSWGLGYEQYF. CDR3 coding DNA: TGTGCCAGCAGTTCCTGGGGCTTAGGGTACGAGCAGTACTTC.